This TCR beta chain stems from a study of regulatory T cells. CD4+ T cells were divided by sorting: CD25-high CD127-low Tregs, CD25-low CD127-high conventional cells. Amplification used 52 TRBV primers and 13 TRBJ primers. The data were produced by immunoSEQ multiplex PCR, yet TCRdb's version contains in-frame clones alone and is incomplete. Here the sample spans roughly 32,000 clones, around 89% being singletons. To note about this clone: Its antigen is as yet unknown.

General observations from the study: In patients, unique TRB V-J pairs were restricted and V/J usage skewed, especially in Tregs. In CD3G-deficient patients, conventional CD4+ T cells were enriched for hydrophobic CDR3 residues at positions 6 and 7.

Trimming took off 5 bases at V and 7 bases at J, with 12 bases between the two ends. Germline V lookup: CDR1 MNHNS, CDR2 SASEGT. The CDR3 totals 13 residues. The rearrangement joins TRBV6-1 to TRBJ1-5, with D possibly TRBD1 on 5 matching bases. Sequencing used conventional CD4+ T cells sorted from blood. The TCR sequence derives from a person aged 18-35 years with CD3G deficiency. CDR3 region: CASSIGDDQPQHF. In nucleotides, the CDR3 is TGTGCCAGCAGTATTGGGGACGACCAGCCCCAGCATTTT.